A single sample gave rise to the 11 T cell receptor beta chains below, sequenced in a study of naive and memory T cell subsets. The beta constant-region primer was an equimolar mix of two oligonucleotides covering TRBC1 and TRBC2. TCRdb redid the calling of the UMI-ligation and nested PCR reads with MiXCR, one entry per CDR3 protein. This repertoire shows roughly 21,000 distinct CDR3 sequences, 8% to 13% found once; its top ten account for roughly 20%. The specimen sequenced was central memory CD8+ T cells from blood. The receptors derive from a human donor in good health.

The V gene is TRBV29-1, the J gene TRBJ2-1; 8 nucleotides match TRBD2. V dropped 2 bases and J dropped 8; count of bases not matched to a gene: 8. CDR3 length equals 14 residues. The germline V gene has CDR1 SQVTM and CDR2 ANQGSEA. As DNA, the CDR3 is TGCAGCGTTGAAAGGCGGGGGGTTATATATGAGCAGTTCTTC. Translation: CSVERRGVIYEQFF.

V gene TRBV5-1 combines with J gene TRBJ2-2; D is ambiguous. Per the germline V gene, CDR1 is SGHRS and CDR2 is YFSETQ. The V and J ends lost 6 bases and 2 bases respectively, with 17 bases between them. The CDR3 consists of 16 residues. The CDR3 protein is CASIPGDTQNTGELFF. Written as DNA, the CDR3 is TGCGCCAGCATTCCCGGTGACACCCAAAACACCGGGGAGCTGTTTTTT.

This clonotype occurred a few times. The chain's CDR3 is CASSPTSGSSYEQYF. As DNA, the CDR3 is TGTGCCAGCAGCCCGACAAGCGGGAGCTCCTACGAGCAGTACTTC. The V call is TRBV7-6, the J call TRBJ2-7, with 8 bases matching TRBD2. V lost 5 bases and J lost 0; bases outside the gene matches: 6. This CDR3 spans 15 amino acids. Looked up from germline, CDR1 is SGHVS and CDR2 is FNYEAQ.

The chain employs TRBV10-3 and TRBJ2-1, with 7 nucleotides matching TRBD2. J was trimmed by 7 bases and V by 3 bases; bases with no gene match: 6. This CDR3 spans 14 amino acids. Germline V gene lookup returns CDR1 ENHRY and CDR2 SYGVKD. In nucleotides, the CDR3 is TGTGCCATCAGTGACCCCCCTAGCGGTAATGAGCAGTTCTTC. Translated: CAISDPPSGNEQFF.

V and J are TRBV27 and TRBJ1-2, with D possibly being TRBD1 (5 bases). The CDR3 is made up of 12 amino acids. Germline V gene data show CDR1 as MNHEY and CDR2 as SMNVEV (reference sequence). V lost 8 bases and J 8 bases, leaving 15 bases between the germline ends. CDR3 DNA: TGTGCCAGCGGGACCCCAAGGGGCGGCTACACCTTC. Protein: CASGTPRGGYTF.

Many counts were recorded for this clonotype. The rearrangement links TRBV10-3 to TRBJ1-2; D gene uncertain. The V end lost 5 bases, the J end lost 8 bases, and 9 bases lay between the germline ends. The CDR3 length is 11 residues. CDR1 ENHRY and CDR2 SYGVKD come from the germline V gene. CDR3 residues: CAISWGDGYTF. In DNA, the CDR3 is TGTGCCATCAGTTGGGGTGACGGCTACACCTTC.

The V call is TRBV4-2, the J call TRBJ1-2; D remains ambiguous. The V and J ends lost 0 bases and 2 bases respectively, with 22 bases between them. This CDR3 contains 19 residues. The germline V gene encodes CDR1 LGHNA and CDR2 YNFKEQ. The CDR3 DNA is TGTGCCAGCAGCCAAGAGGTAACAGTGCCGTCAATACCGAACTATGGCTACACCTTC. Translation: CASSQEVTVPSIPNYGYTF.

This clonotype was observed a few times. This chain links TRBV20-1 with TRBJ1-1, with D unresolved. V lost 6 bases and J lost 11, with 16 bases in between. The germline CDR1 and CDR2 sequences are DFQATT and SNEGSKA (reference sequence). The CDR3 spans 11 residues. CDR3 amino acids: CSARETSGAFF. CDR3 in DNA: TGCAGTGCCCGGGAGACCTCTGGTGCTTTCTTT.

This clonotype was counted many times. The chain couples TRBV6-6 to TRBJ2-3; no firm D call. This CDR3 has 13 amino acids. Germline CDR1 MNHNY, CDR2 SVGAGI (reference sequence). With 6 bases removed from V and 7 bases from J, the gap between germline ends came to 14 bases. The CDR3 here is CASSHTSRYTQYF. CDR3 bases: TGTGCCAGCAGCCACACAAGTCGATATACGCAGTATTTT.

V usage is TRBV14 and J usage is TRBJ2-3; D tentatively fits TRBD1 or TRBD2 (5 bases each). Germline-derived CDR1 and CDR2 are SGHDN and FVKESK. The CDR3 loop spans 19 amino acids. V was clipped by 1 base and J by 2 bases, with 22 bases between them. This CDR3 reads CASSQALWMGDSATDTQYF. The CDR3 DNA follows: TGTGCCAGCAGCCAAGCTCTTTGGATGGGGGATTCCGCCACAGATACGCAGTATTTT.

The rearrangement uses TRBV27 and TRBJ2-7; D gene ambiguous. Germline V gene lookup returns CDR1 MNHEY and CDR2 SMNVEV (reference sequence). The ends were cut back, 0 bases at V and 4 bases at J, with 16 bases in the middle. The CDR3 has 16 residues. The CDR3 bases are TGTGCCAGCAGTTTATCGGGCCTACCCCCACATTACGAGCAGTACTTC. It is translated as CASSLSGLPPHYEQYF.